This T cell receptor beta chain was documented in a study of cytomegalovirus exposure and HLA in healthy donors. Study-wide results and limits: Donors were assumed by presence/absence analyses to have roughly uniform sequencing depth.

60 Vbeta and 13 Jbeta primers were used in PCR. Profiling relied on immunoSEQ multiplex PCR, and the TCRdb table lists in-frame clones only, not all of them. Seen here are fewer than 110,000 clones, around 77% observed once, and the top ten hold roughly 3.9%. Details on this clone: Its specificity is not known.

This CDR3 has 15 residues. Germline V gene sequence: CDR1 MNHEY, CDR2 SVGAGI. V lost 5 bases to trimming and J lost 6 bases, with 17 bases between them. The sequenced sample consisted of PBMCs. This receptor was taken from a male donor in good health and CMV-seronegative. The chain carries TRBV6-5 and TRBJ2-1; D is perhaps TRBD1 (6 bases). The CDR3 is CASSVTTGFGNEQFF. The CDR3 nucleotides read TGTGCCAGCAGTGTAACTACAGGGTTTGGCAATGAGCAGTTCTTC.